These 20 T cell receptor beta chains originate from one sample sequenced in a study of early T cells in non-severe SARS-CoV-2 infection. TCRdb passed the 5' RACE reads through MiXCR, listing each CDR3 protein once. The top ten hold roughly 3.1% of the sample, which has around 50,000 distinct CDR3 sequences, around 12% seen once. What was sequenced was whole blood. All receptors come from an adult who was a healthcare worker with PCR-confirmed SARS-CoV-2 infection or an uninfected control (not recorded which).

This clonotype came up many times. The gene calls are TRBV5-4 and TRBJ2-7; 12 bases match TRBD2. The CDR3 loop spans 16 amino acids. Germline-derived CDR1 and CDR2 are SGHNT and YYREEE (reference sequence). V lost 6 bases to trimming and J lost 4 bases; unmatched junction nucleotides: 11. The CDR3 bases are TGTGCCAGCACCCCGGCCCCGACTAGCGGGAGTTACGAGCAGTACTTC. It translates to CASTPAPTSGSYEQYF.

The chain employs TRBV10-3 and TRBJ2-7, with a possible D match to TRBD1 (5 bases). Germline CDR1 ENHRY, CDR2 SYGVKD. Trimming removed 6 bases at V and 3 bases at J, with 15 bases between. There are 14 residues in the CDR3. CDR3 residues: CAISDRKPIYEQYF. The CDR3 bases are TGTGCCATCAGCGACAGAAAACCTATCTACGAGCAGTACTTC.

This clonotype has at least ten counts. The chain is built from TRBV10-2 and TRBJ2-5; 8 bases align to TRBD2. Germline CDR1 WSHSY, CDR2 SAAADI. The J segment lost 2 bases and the V segment lost 8 bases, leaving 7 bases of the junction unmatched. The CDR3 loop spans 14 amino acids. Written as DNA, the CDR3 is TGCGCCAGCCGCGTAGCGGGGCAACAAGAGACCCAGTACTTC. Translating gives CASRVAGQQETQYF.

This chain uses TRBV12-3 or TRBV12-4 with TRBJ1-5; D is unclear. This CDR3 spans 15 amino acids. V gave up 3 bases and J gave up 0 bases, with 9 bases separating them. CDR3 nucleotide sequence: TGTGCCAGCAGTTTTAGGCACAATAGCAATCAGCCCCAGCATTTT. Translating it yields CASSFRHNSNQPQHF.

At least ten counts were recorded for this clonotype. The rearrangement joins TRBV2 to TRBJ2-2; D might be TRBD2 (6 bases). CDR1 and CDR2 (germline): SNHLY, FYNNEI. CDR3 length: 16 amino acids. V shed 6 bases and J shed 0 bases, with 14 bases lying between them. CDR3 protein: CASRPGTGANTGELFF. The CDR3 DNA follows: TGTGCCAGCAGACCTGGGACTGGAGCGAACACCGGGGAGCTGTTTTTT.

This clonotype was counted many times. The chain couples TRBV6-1 to TRBJ2-5; unclear D gene. CDR3 length: 14 residues. Between the trimmed V and J ends, which lost 7 bases and 3 bases, there was a span of 15 bases. Germline V gene sequence: CDR1 MNHNS, CDR2 SASEGT. The CDR3 loop reads CASIQSLGKETQYF. CDR3 bases: TGTGCCAGCATTCAGTCGCTGGGGAAAGAGACCCAGTACTTC.

This sequence joins TRBV5-1 and TRBJ2-1; TRBD2 aligns across 10 bases. Germline loops: CDR1 SGHRS, CDR2 YFSETQ. With 0 bases clipped from V and 9 bases from J, the junction kept 9 bases outside the gene matches. CDR3 length: 16 residues. The CDR3 DNA sequence: TGCGCCAGCAGCTTGGGATCCAGCGGGGGGGCAAGTGAGCAGTTCTTC. Translation: CASSLGSSGGASEQFF.

This clonotype occurred many times. The rearrangement uses TRBV19 and TRBJ1-1, with D possibly matching TRBD1 (5 bases). Germline V gene data show CDR1 as LNHDA and CDR2 as SQIVND (reference sequence). V lost 7 bases to trimming and J lost 1 base, with 13 bases between them. The CDR3 has 14 amino acids. In nucleotides, the CDR3 is TGTGCCAGTACCCCGGGGGGAGGGAACACTGAAGCTTTCTTT. Its translation: CASTPGGGNTEAFF.

The CDR3 DNA is TGTGCCAGCTCACCGGGACAGGCTTATTCACCCCTCCACTTT. Protein: CASSPGQAYSPLHF. The chain uses TRBV18 and TRBJ1-6, with 8 nucleotides matching TRBD1. Looked up from germline, CDR1 is KGHSH and CDR2 is LQKENI. This CDR3 spans 14 amino acids. Trimming took 3 bases from V and 8 from J; bases not matched to a gene: 3.

This clonotype was observed a handful of times. The J gene is TRBJ1-3, the V gene TRBV4-2, with D unclear. Trimming removed 4 bases at V and 4 bases at J, with 8 bases between. The CDR3 sequence is 13 residues long. The germline gives CDR1 LGHNA, CDR2 YNFKEQ. The DNA of the CDR3 is TGTGCCAGCAGCCCTGAAGAGGGAAACACCATATATTTT. Its translation is CASSPEEGNTIYF.

This clonotype was detected many times. V is TRBV30 and J is TRBJ2-1; 7 bases fit TRBD1. Trimming at V came to 5 bases and at J to 9 bases, leaving 7 bases not matched to a gene. In germline, CDR1 is GTSNPN, CDR2 SVGIG (reference sequence). The CDR3 totals 12 residues. CDR3 sequence reads: CAWDRVRSEQFF. The CDR3 DNA reads as TGTGCCTGGGACAGGGTCCGCAGTGAGCAGTTCTTC.

This clonotype has a handful of counts. This CDR3 reads CASSFHHPGQGVAKNIQYF. In nucleotides, the CDR3 is TGTGCCAGCAGTTTTCACCACCCGGGACAGGGGGTAGCCAAAAACATTCAGTACTTC. This chain joins TRBV6-5 and TRBJ2-4; 11 bases fit TRBD1. Trimming cost V 4 bases and J 0 bases; bases outside gene matches: 11. Germline-derived CDR1 and CDR2 are MNHEY and SVGAGI. This CDR3 contains 19 residues.

The chain recombines TRBV3-1 with TRBJ1-6; TRBD1 matches at 9 bases. Germline CDR1 is LGHDT and CDR2 is YNNKEL (reference sequence). The J segment lost 8 bases and the V segment lost 4 bases, leaving 6 bases of the junction unmatched. The CDR3 is 15 residues long. The CDR3 region has the DNA TGTGCCAGCAGCCTTTCGGGACAGGGATATTCACCCCTCCACTTT. Translating it yields CASSLSGQGYSPLHF. Based on the CDR3 plus reference TRBV3-1 and TRBJ1-6, the full variable domain is DTAVSQTPKYLVTQMGNDKSIKCEQNLGHDTMYWYKQDSKKFLKIMFSYNNKELIINETVPNRFSPKSPDKAHLNLHINSLELGDSAVYFCASSLSGQGYSPLHFGNGTRLTVT.

This clonotype occurred many times. The CDR3 reads CSATDPGQGENTEAFF. The CDR3 bases are TGCAGTGCTACAGACCCGGGACAGGGCGAGAACACTGAAGCTTTCTTT. The V gene is TRBV20-1, the J gene TRBJ1-1; 9 bases match TRBD1. V shed 4 bases and J 1 base; nucleotides not matched to a gene: 10. The CDR3 totals 16 residues. The germline gives CDR1 DFQATT, CDR2 SNEGSKA (reference sequence).

This clonotype was seen at least ten times. CDR3 DNA sequence: TGTGCCAGCAGCCCTAGCGGGAGCTCCTACAATGAGCAGTTCTTC. This encodes CASSPSGSSYNEQFF. This chain uses TRBV3-1 with TRBJ2-1; 10 bases line up with TRBD2. CDR1 LGHDT and CDR2 YNNKEL come from the germline V gene (reference sequence). The CDR3 contains 15 residues. Unmatched junction bases numbered 0, after V lost 4 bases and J lost 0 bases.

The J gene is TRBJ1-4, the V gene TRBV29-1; no firm D call. Germline lookup yields CDR1 SQVTM and CDR2 ANQGSEA. This CDR3 spans 13 amino acids. V was cut by 4 bases and J by 3 bases, with 9 bases left in between. In DNA, the CDR3 is TGCAGCGTTGGAGGGTTGGCTAATGAAAAACTGTTTTTT. Translation gives CSVGGLANEKLFF.

This clonotype was seen ten or more times. The V gene is TRBV2, the J gene TRBJ1-5; 9 bases match TRBD1. The CDR3 sequence is 13 residues long. The germline V gene has CDR1 SNHLY and CDR2 FYNNEI. With V trimmed by 10 bases and J by 2 bases, 3 bases remained unmatched. CDR3 DNA: TGTGCCACCAGGGACAGGGGCAATCAGCCCCAGCATTTT. It yields the protein CATRDRGNQPQHF.

J is TRBJ1-2 and V is TRBV7-9, with D maybe TRBD1 (5 bases). There are 12 residues in the CDR3. CDR1 is SEHNR, CDR2 FQNEAQ, per germline (reference sequence). This CDR3 is CASGGSGYGYTF. DNA of the CDR3: TGTGCATCTGGGGGATCGGGCTATGGCTACACCTTC.

Ten or more counts support this clonotype. This chain joins TRBV20-1 and TRBJ2-4; D tentatively reads TRBD1 or TRBD2 (5 bases each). The CDR3 covers 16 residues. In germline, CDR1 is DFQATT, CDR2 SNEGSKA (reference sequence). V lost 6 bases and J lost 1, with 19 bases in between. CDR3 sequence reads: CSASAGPPGAKNIQYF. The CDR3 nucleotides read TGCAGTGCCTCCGCAGGGCCACCGGGGGCCAAAAACATTCAGTACTTC.

This clonotype has ten or more counts. The J gene is TRBJ2-1, the V gene TRBV11-2; 7 nucleotides line up with TRBD1. CDR3 length: 16 amino acids. Trimming took 2 bases from V and 4 from J; bases not matched to a gene: 8. CDR1 is SGHAT and CDR2 is FQNNGV in the germline V gene. Here the CDR3 DNA reads TGTGCCAGCAGCTTATTGTCCGGACAGGTTTACAATGAGCAGTTCTTC. It encodes CASSLLSGQVYNEQFF. The full variable domain, its missing parts supplied by reference TRBV11-2 and TRBJ2-1, is EAGVAQSPRYKIIEKRQSVAFWCNPISGHATLYWYQQILGQGPKLLIQFQNNGVVDDSQLPKDRFSAERLKGVDSTLKIQPAKLEDSAVYLCASSLLSGQVYNEQFFGPGTRLTVL.